These T cell receptor beta chains were read from a single sample in a study of cytomegalovirus exposure and HLA in healthy donors. Measured with immunoSEQ multiplex PCR; TCRdb has only the in-frame clones, and not every one. The repertoire holds 150,000 to 200,000 clones, with around 79% as singletons. Sequences were obtained from PBMCs. The receptors were sampled from a woman between 45 and 65 years old in good health and CMV-seronegative. Both conserved end residues are part of each CDR3. Each record gives: clone size, D gene, J gene, V gene, CDR3 protein, CDR3 DNA. The D gene is left open where the match is weak. Clone size is shown for a subset of rows, as once, few, many or a class of expanded clone.

clone size: -
D gene: -
J gene: TRBJ1-4
V gene: TRBV19
CDR3 protein: CASSPYRTRNEKLFF
CDR3 DNA: TGTGCCAGTAGTCCCTACAGGACCCGAAATGAAAAACTGTTTTTT

clone size: -
D gene: TRBD1
J gene: TRBJ2-7
V gene: TRBV5-1
CDR3 protein: CASSLGPPDRSRYEQYF
CDR3 DNA: TGCGCCAGCAGCTTGGGGCCCCCGGACAGGAGCCGGTACGAGCAGTACTTC

clone size: -
D gene: -
J gene: TRBJ2-2
V gene: TRBV18
CDR3 protein: CASSLPSTGELFF
CDR3 DNA: TGTGCCAGCTCACTCCCCTCGACCGGGGAGCTGTTTTTT

clone size: -
D gene: TRBD1
J gene: TRBJ1-3
V gene: TRBV5-4
CDR3 protein: CASSLGTGSSGNTIYF
CDR3 DNA: TGTGCCAGCAGCTTGGGGACAGGTAGCTCTGGAAACACCATATATTTT

clone size: -
D gene: TRBD1
J gene: TRBJ1-1
V gene: TRBV5-1
CDR3 protein: CASSLVQGVAEAFF
CDR3 DNA: TGCGCCAGCAGCTTGGTGCAGGGGGTGGCTGAAGCTTTCTTT

clone size: -
D gene: -
J gene: TRBJ2-7
V gene: TRBV6-5
CDR3 protein: CASSYSRGKHPYEQYF
CDR3 DNA: TGTGCCAGCAGTTACTCGAGAGGGAAGCACCCCTACGAGCAGTACTTC

clone size: -
D gene: -
J gene: TRBJ2-3
V gene: TRBV4-3
CDR3 protein: CASSQGRGPNTDTQYF
CDR3 DNA: TGCGCCAGCAGCCAAGGCCGTGGGCCAAACACAGATACGCAGTATTTT

clone size: once
D gene: TRBD2
J gene: TRBJ2-1
V gene: TRBV6-1
CDR3 protein: CASSPGLAGSNEQFF
CDR3 DNA: TGTGCCAGCAGCCCCGGGCTAGCGGGATCGAATGAGCAGTTCTTC

clone size: few
D gene: -
J gene: TRBJ1-3
V gene: TRBV30
CDR3 protein: CAQRRGSSGNTIYF
CDR3 DNA: TGTGCTCAACGGCGGGGGAGCTCTGGAAACACCATATATTTT

clone size: few
D gene: -
J gene: TRBJ2-3
V gene: TRBV4-3
CDR3 protein: CASSQGHTDTQYF
CDR3 DNA: TGCGCCAGCAGCCAGGGGCACACAGATACGCAGTATTTT

clone size: -
D gene: -
J gene: TRBJ1-2
V gene: TRBV11-2
CDR3 protein: CASSPPDRSKTGGYTF
CDR3 DNA: TGTGCCAGCAGCCCCCCTGACAGGTCGAAAACGGGCGGCTACACCTTC

clone size: few
D gene: -
J gene: TRBJ2-1
V gene: TRBV11-2
CDR3 protein: CASSLGGETEQFF
CDR3 DNA: TGTGCCAGCAGCTTAGGTGGGGAGACTGAGCAGTTCTTC

clone size: few
D gene: TRBD1
J gene: TRBJ1-5
V gene: TRBV5-1
CDR3 protein: CARRGTGRSSQPQHF
CDR3 DNA: TGCGCCAGAAGGGGGACAGGGAGAAGTAGTCAGCCCCAGCATTTT

clone size: once
D gene: TRBD1
J gene: TRBJ1-1
V gene: TRBV19
CDR3 protein: CASSSTGTVNTEAFF
CDR3 DNA: TGTGCCAGTAGTAGTACCGGGACAGTTAACACTGAAGCTTTCTTT

clone size: -
D gene: -
J gene: TRBJ1-4
V gene: TRBV27
CDR3 protein: CASRQGRKLFF
CDR3 DNA: TGTGCCAGCAGACAGGGACGGAAACTGTTTTTT

clone size: -
D gene: TRBD1
J gene: TRBJ2-7
V gene: TRBV5-4
CDR3 protein: CATSGGSSYEQYF
CDR3 DNA: TGTGCCACTTCAGGGGGAAGCTCCTACGAGCAGTACTTC

clone size: -
D gene: TRBD2
J gene: TRBJ2-3
V gene: TRBV28
CDR3 protein: CASSSLAVTDTQYF
CDR3 DNA: TGTGCCAGCAGTTCTCTAGCGGTCACAGATACGCAGTATTTT

clone size: -
D gene: -
J gene: TRBJ2-5
V gene: TRBV15
CDR3 protein: CATSPRAAVETQYF
CDR3 DNA: TGTGCCACCAGTCCGCGGGCAGCCGTAGAGACCCAGTACTTC

clone size: -
D gene: TRBD2
J gene: TRBJ2-3
V gene: TRBV5-6
CDR3 protein: CASSYLAGGTDTQYF
CDR3 DNA: TGTGCCAGCAGCTATTTAGCGGGGGGCACAGATACGCAGTATTTT

clone size: -
D gene: -
J gene: TRBJ2-1
V gene: TRBV14
CDR3 protein: CASSQEGAYNEQFF
CDR3 DNA: TGTGCCAGCAGCCAAGAAGGAGCTTACAATGAGCAGTTCTTC